This TCR beta chain is from a study of T-cell reconstitution after alpha-beta-depleted transplantation in children. Study conclusions and caveats: Newly produced T cells mostly accounted for T-cell counts and diversity one year post-transplant. High day-60 TCRbeta diversity in some patients came from surviving recipient T cells and thymic progenitors. Expanded graft clones, several hundred of them, were reportedly the source of alpha-beta T cells about two months after transplant.

For TCRbeta, the library was prepared with unique molecular identifiers. TCRdb passed the PCR reads through MiXCR, listing each CDR3 protein once. The top ten hold 0.79% of the sample, which has approximately 630,000 distinct CDR3 sequences, over 10% seen once. There are many counts of this clonotype. Its antigen remains unknown. V was cut by 3 bases and J by 1 base, with 19 bases left in between. Germline assignment: CDR1 SGDLS and CDR2 YYNGEE. The CDR3 totals 18 residues. The source material was PBMCs, sampled before TCRalphabeta/CD19-depleted stem cell transplant. The V gene is TRBV9, the J gene TRBJ2-2; possible D gene TRBD1, 6 bases. The sequence was collected from a girl aged 2 to 9 with congenital amegakaryocytic thrombocytopenia, due to receive a stem cell transplant. CDR3 protein: CASSEGTDSSRNTGELFF. CDR3 bases: TGTGCCAGCAGCGAGGGAACGGACAGTTCGAGGAACACCGGGGAGCTGTTTTTT. Combining the CDR3 with reference TRBV9 and TRBJ2-2 gives the whole variable domain DSGVTQTPKHLITATGQRVTLRCSPRSGDLSVYWYQQSLDQGLQFLIQYYNGEERAKGNILERFSAQQFPDLHSELNLSSLELGDSALYFCASSEGTDSSRNTGELFFGEGSRLTVL.